This TCR beta chain was identified during a study of spatial heterogeneity in lung cancer. Looking at the study overall: Consistent detection of more beta-chain than alpha-chain sequences was observed.

Looked up from germline, CDR1 is DFQATT and CDR2 is SNEGSKA (reference sequence). J was trimmed by 0 bases and V by 4 bases; bases with no gene match: 6. This CDR3 contains 16 residues. This clonotype is judged medium-sized. Each molecule of TCR cDNA was tagged with one unique molecular identifier. A single record per CDR3 protein comes from TCRdb applying MiXCR to the 5' RACE reads. The table records 3,000 to 4,500 distinct CDR3 sequences, roughly a quarter of them present only once. Time point denoted: sample taken at primary tumor resection. Frozen PBMC, nontumor lung or tumor provided whole RNA, which was sequenced unsorted. The donors comprised approximately 75 untreated early-stage non-small cell lung cancer patients.

The chain combines TRBV20-1 with TRBJ1-1; the match to TRBD1 covers 12 bases. The starting material was normal lung tissue next to the tumor, obtained at surgery. The source of this sequence is a male donor with early-stage non-small cell lung cancer. The CDR3 region is CSAMGQGAYVNTEAFF. As DNA, the CDR3 is TGCAGTGCTATGGGACAGGGGGCTTACGTGAACACTGAAGCTTTCTTT.